Below are 26 T cell receptor beta chains sequenced from a single sample in a study of patients and donors after allogeneic stem cell transplantation. Using its own MiXCR run on the RT-PCR reads, TCRdb lists one record per CDR3 protein. The sample lists roughly 880,000 distinct CDR3 sequences; approximately 19% were seen once. Sequenced material: blood, either unsorted or a sorted T cell fraction (not recorded which). Receptor source: a human donor who was either an allogeneic HSCT recipient or a stem cell or donor lymphocyte infusion donor (not recorded which). It is not recorded whose cells these are; they may come from a transplant donor.

This chain joins TRBV4-3 and TRBJ1-5; 7 bases are a match to TRBD1. The CDR3 length is 18 residues. CDR1 is LGHNA and CDR2 is YSLEER in the germline V gene. The V gene end was trimmed by 0 bases and the J gene end by 4 bases; junction bases not matched to a gene: 12. CDR3 nucleotide sequence: TGCGCCAGCAGCCAAGATCACTGGGGGACAGTCATTAATCAGCCCCAGCATTTT. Protein: CASSQDHWGTVINQPQHF.

This clonotype was seen a handful of times. The rearrangement joins TRBV5-6 to TRBJ2-7; perhaps TRBD2 as D (6 bases). Trimming left V 0 bases short and J 9 bases short, with 10 bases between. This CDR3 comprises 12 residues. Germline-derived CDR1 and CDR2 are SGHDT and YYEEEE. The CDR3 loop is CASSLVGGMQYF. The CDR3 bases are TGTGCCAGCAGCTTGGTCGGCGGGATGCAGTACTTC.

The chain links TRBV5-6 to TRBJ2-7; 10 positions agree with TRBD1. In germline, CDR1 is SGHDT, CDR2 YYEEEE. The CDR3 spans 15 residues. J gave up 7 bases and V 4 bases, and 11 bases lay outside the gene matches. The CDR3 region is CASSPGQGNLEEQYF. In DNA, the CDR3 is TGTGCCAGCAGCCCGGGACAGGGGAACTTGGAAGAGCAGTACTTC.

This clonotype came up a few times. The chain couples TRBV6-5 to TRBJ1-5; maybe TRBD1 (5 bases). The CDR3 totals 15 residues. Trimming cost V 0 bases and J 0 bases, with 6 bases left between them. Germline V gene data show CDR1 as MNHEY and CDR2 as SVGAGI. CDR3 amino acids: CASSYSTDSNQPQHF. CDR3 DNA sequence: TGTGCCAGCAGTTACTCGACAGATAGCAATCAGCCCCAGCATTTT.

This clonotype was counted between two and nine times. V gene TRBV7-2 combines with J gene TRBJ2-1; 10 bases agree with TRBD2. Germline V gene data show CDR1 as SGHTA and CDR2 as FQGNSA. V was pared by 0 bases and J by 7 bases, with 6 bases of the junction left unmatched. The CDR3 extends over 16 amino acids. The CDR3 region is CASSLAVAGGRNEQFF. CDR3 coding DNA: TGTGCCAGCAGCTTAGCCGTAGCGGGGGGCCGGAATGAGCAGTTCTTC.

The chain couples TRBV5-1 to TRBJ1-2; D not certain. The CDR3 consists of 13 residues. CDR1 is SGHRS, CDR2 YFSETQ, per germline. The ends were cut back, 3 bases at V and 3 bases at J, with 9 bases in the middle. CDR3 protein: CASSSKEDYGYTF. The CDR3 nucleotides read TGCGCCAGCAGCTCTAAAGAGGACTATGGCTACACCTTC.

This clonotype has just a few counts. The chain combines TRBV6-1 with TRBJ1-4; D is possibly TRBD1 (6 bases). CDR1 and CDR2 (germline): MNHNS, SASEGT. The CDR3 has 15 amino acids. V lost 6 bases and J 8 bases, leaving 19 bases between the germline ends. The CDR3 reads CASSLSPTGTEKLFF. The CDR3, as DNA: TGTGCCAGCAGCCTGAGTCCGACAGGCACCGAAAAACTGTTTTTT.

The chain couples TRBV20-1 to TRBJ2-7, with TRBD1 matching 8 bases. V shed 4 bases and J 2 bases; nucleotides not matched to a gene: 10. From germline, CDR1 is DFQATT and CDR2 SNEGSKA (reference sequence). The CDR3 length is 15 residues. The CDR3 coding sequence is TGCAGTGCTATACTCCGACAGGGGATCCCCTACGAGCAGTACTTC. It encodes CSAILRQGIPYEQYF.

This clonotype has more than one count but fewer than ten. V gene TRBV2 combines with J gene TRBJ1-1, with 7 bases aligning to TRBD1. The CDR3 runs 15 residues. Germline CDR1 SNHLY, CDR2 FYNNEI. V lost 6 bases to trimming and J lost 2 bases; unmatched junction nucleotides: 9. CDR3 sequence (DNA): TGTGCCAGCAGGGAACAGGGGACGGCTAACACTGAAGCTTTCTTT. Protein: CASREQGTANTEAFF.

The chain employs TRBV27 and TRBJ2-5; D remains ambiguous. V was cut by 3 bases and J by 5 bases, with 10 bases left in between. Germline assignment: CDR1 MNHEY and CDR2 SMNVEV (reference sequence). The CDR3 covers 13 residues. The CDR3 reads CASSFDGQETQYF. The CDR3 region has the DNA TGTGCCAGCAGTTTTGACGGTCAGGAGACCCAGTACTTC.

The table lists this clonotype with a few counts. V and J are TRBV6-6 and TRBJ1-6; D gene unclear. Trimming cost V 5 bases and J 14 bases, with 13 bases left between them. Germline V gene sequence: CDR1 MNHNY, CDR2 SVGAGI (reference sequence). The CDR3 sequence is 12 residues long. The CDR3 DNA reads as TGTGCCAGCAGTACTAAGAAGAGCACCCTCCACTTT. Residues: CASSTKKSTLHF.

V and J are TRBV20-1 and TRBJ2-6, with D possibly matching TRBD1 (5 bases). There are 14 residues in the CDR3. The germline CDR1 and CDR2 sequences are DFQATT and SNEGSKA (reference sequence). The ends were cut back, 5 bases at V and 3 bases at J, with 11 bases in the middle. CDR3 sequence (DNA): TGCAGTGCTTCTCAGGGTAGTGGGGCCAACGTCCTGACTTTC. Amino acids: CSASQGSGANVLTF.

This clonotype was seen a few times. The rearrangement uses TRBV7-6 and TRBJ2-5; 9 bases align to TRBD2. The CDR3 contains 15 residues. Looked up from germline, CDR1 is SGHVS and CDR2 is FNYEAQ. V dropped 5 bases and J dropped 0; count of bases not matched to a gene: 4. The CDR3 reads CASSGSGGYQETQYF. CDR3 sequence (DNA): TGTGCCAGCAGCGGAAGCGGGGGGTACCAAGAGACCCAGTACTTC.

There are a few counts of this clonotype. Germline and junction disagree at one end, which may indicate a read error. V usage is TRBV7-7 and J usage is TRBJ1-2; weak D call: TRBD1 (6 bases). This CDR3 comprises 17 residues. Germline loops: CDR1 SSHAT, CDR2 FNYEAQ (reference sequence). The CDR3 protein is CASSCRTEPRRNYGYTF. The CDR3 DNA reads as TGTGCTAGCAGTTGCAGGACAGAACCTCGACGTAACTATGGCTACACCTTC.

This clonotype was observed a handful of times. The chain joins TRBV2 to TRBJ1-5; the match to TRBD1 covers 11 bases. Germline V gene lookup returns CDR1 SNHLY and CDR2 FYNNEI. The J segment lost 7 bases and the V segment lost 5 bases, leaving 7 bases of the junction unmatched. The CDR3 has 15 residues. CDR3 coding DNA: TGTGCCAGCAGTATAGGACAGGGGGCTTTCCAGCCCCAGCATTTT. Its translation: CASSIGQGAFQPQHF.

This clonotype was counted between two and nine times. The chain's CDR3 is CATAPSTDTQYF. In DNA, the CDR3 is TGTGCCACCGCCCCTAGCACAGATACGCAGTATTTT. V and J are TRBV15 and TRBJ2-3, with no clear D. Deletions cut 8 bases from V and 0 bases from J, with 6 bases between. The germline gives CDR1 LNHNV, CDR2 YYDKDF (reference sequence). This CDR3 comprises 12 residues.

This clonotype was seen ten or more times. The chain is built from TRBV5-6 and TRBJ2-2; TRBD1 might be the D (5 bases). Germline V CDR1 and CDR2: SGHDT, YYEEEE. Trimming pared 4 bases from V and 4 bases from J, leaving 8 bases between. CDR3 size: 13 residues. The DNA for the CDR3 is TGTGCCAGCAGCCGCGACAGCACCGGGGAGCTGTTTTTT. Protein product: CASSRDSTGELFF.

This chain uses TRBV12-3 or TRBV12-4 with TRBJ1-2, with unresolved D. Trimming left V 3 bases short and J 4 bases short, with 15 bases between. This CDR3 has 15 residues. The CDR3 reads CASSLRDRVVYGYTF. The CDR3 region has the DNA TGTGCCAGCAGTTTGAGGGATAGGGTGGTCTATGGCTACACCTTC.

This clonotype was counted ten times or more. This chain uses TRBV5-1 with TRBJ1-1, with D uncertain. This CDR3 region has 16 residues. The V and J ends lost 4 bases and 1 base respectively, with 17 bases between them. The germline CDR1 and CDR2 sequences are SGHRS and YFSETQ. The CDR3 sequence: CASSRAMGMGNTEAFF. Written as DNA, the CDR3 is TGCGCCAGCAGCCGCGCGATGGGTATGGGGAACACTGAAGCTTTCTTT.

The chain uses TRBV6-6 and TRBJ2-1; the D gene is possibly TRBD1 (6 bases). The CDR3 is made up of 13 amino acids. V lost 8 bases to trimming and J lost 8 bases, with 16 bases between them. The germline V gene has CDR1 MNHNY and CDR2 SVGAGI (reference sequence). The CDR3 loop reads CASLGQGPDEQFF. CDR3 DNA sequence: TGTGCCAGCCTCGGGCAGGGGCCGGATGAGCAGTTCTTC.

The rearrangement uses TRBV4-1 and TRBJ1-2; 8 bases align to TRBD1. Trimming removed 4 bases from V and 7 bases from J; junction bases left unmatched: 17. This CDR3 contains 17 residues. CDR1 is MGHRA, CDR2 YSYEKL, per germline. CDR3 nucleotides: TGCGCCAGCAGCCTAATAGGGACAGGCCCATTACAGGGTGGCTACACCTTC. Its translation is CASSLIGTGPLQGGYTF.

The rearrangement uses TRBV6-1 and TRBJ2-6, with 7 bases identical to TRBD1. Trimming cost V 6 bases and J 0 bases; bases outside gene matches: 8. This CDR3 has 17 amino acids. Germline CDR1 is MNHNS and CDR2 is SASEGT. The CDR3 DNA sequence: TGTGCCAGCAGACGCGGACAGGCCTCCTCTGGGGCCAACGTCCTGACTTTC. This codes for CASRRGQASSGANVLTF.

The J gene is TRBJ1-6, the V gene TRBV20-1, with D unresolved. Trimming shortened V by 3 bases and J by 7 bases, and 16 bases separated the two germline ends. From germline, CDR1 is DFQATT and CDR2 SNEGSKA (reference sequence). The CDR3 totals 15 residues. The CDR3 spells CSARGGSGGNSPLHF. The DNA of the CDR3 is TGCAGTGCTAGGGGAGGTTCAGGAGGAAATTCACCCCTCCACTTT.

The sample holds a few counts of this clonotype. CDR3 sequence (DNA): TGTGCCAGCAGCCCCCACAGTCGCACTGAAGCTTTCTTT. Amino acids: CASSPHSRTEAFF. V and J are TRBV12-3 or TRBV12-4 and TRBJ1-1; D unclear. The CDR3 runs 13 residues. Trimming took off 6 bases at V and 4 bases at J, with 12 bases between the two ends.

This clonotype has just a few counts. The CDR3 sequence: CASSSVPGQGFVGEKLFF. The CDR3 DNA sequence: TGTGCCAGCAGCTCCGTCCCGGGACAGGGGTTCGTGGGTGAAAAACTGTTTTTT. The chain uses TRBV5-5 and TRBJ1-4, with 10 positions matching TRBD1. This CDR3 spans 18 amino acids. V dropped 3 bases and J dropped 7; count of bases not matched to a gene: 15. Germline V gives CDR1 SGHKS, CDR2 YYEKEE (reference sequence).

This sequence joins TRBV20-1 and TRBJ1-2; 7 bases align to TRBD1. The ends lost 5 bases at V and 0 bases at J; junction bases unmatched: 3. The CDR3 spans 13 residues. Germline values: CDR1 DFQATT, CDR2 SNEGSKA (reference sequence). The CDR3 is CSAPGTANYGYTF. CDR3 nucleotides: TGCAGTGCTCCCGGGACAGCTAACTATGGCTACACCTTC.